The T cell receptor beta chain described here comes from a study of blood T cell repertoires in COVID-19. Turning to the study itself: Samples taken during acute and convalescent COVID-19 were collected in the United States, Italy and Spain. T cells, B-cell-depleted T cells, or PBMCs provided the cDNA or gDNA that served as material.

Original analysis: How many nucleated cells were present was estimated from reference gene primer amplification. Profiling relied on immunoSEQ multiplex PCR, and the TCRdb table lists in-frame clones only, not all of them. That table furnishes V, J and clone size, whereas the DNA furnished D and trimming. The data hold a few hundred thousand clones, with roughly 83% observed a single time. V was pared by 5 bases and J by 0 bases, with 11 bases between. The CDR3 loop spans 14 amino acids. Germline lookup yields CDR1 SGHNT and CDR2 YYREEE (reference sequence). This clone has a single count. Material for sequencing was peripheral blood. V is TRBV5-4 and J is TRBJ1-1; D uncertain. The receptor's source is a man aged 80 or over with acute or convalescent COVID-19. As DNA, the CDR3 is TGTGCCAGCAGGCGGGAGTACTTGAACACTGAAGCTTTCTTT. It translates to CASRREYLNTEAFF.